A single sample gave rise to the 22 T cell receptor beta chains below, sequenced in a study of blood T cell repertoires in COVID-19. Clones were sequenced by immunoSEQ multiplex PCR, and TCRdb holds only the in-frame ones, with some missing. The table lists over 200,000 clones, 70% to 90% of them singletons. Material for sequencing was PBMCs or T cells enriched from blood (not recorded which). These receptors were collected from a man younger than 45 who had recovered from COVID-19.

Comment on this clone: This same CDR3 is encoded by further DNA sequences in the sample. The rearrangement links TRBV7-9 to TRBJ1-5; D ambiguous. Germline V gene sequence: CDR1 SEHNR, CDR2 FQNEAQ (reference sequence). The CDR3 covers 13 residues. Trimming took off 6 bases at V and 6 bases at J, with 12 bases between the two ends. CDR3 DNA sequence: TGTGCCAGCAGTCCGGGAGGTCTTCAGCCCCAGCATTTT. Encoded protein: CASSPGGLQPQHF. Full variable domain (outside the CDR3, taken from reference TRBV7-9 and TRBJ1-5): DTGVSQNPRHKITKRGQNVTFRCDPISEHNRLYWYRQTLGQGPEFLTYFQNEAQLEKSRLLSDRFSAERPKGSFSTLEIQRTEQGDSAMYLCASSPGGLQPQHFGDGTRLSIL.

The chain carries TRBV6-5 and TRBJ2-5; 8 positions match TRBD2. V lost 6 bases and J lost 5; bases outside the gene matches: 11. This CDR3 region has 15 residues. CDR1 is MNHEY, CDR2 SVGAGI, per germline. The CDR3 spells CASRGGAAGDETQYF. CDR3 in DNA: TGTGCCAGCAGGGGGGGGGCAGCGGGGGATGAGACCCAGTACTTC.

The CDR3 here is CASSFRSYNEQFF. CDR3 bases: TGTGCCAGCAGCTTCCGCTCCTACAATGAGCAGTTCTTC. The chain links TRBV11-2 to TRBJ2-1; no clear D. Germline V gene sequence: CDR1 SGHAT, CDR2 FQNNGV. CDR3 length: 13 residues. Trimming pared 3 bases from V and 0 bases from J, leaving 3 bases between.

The CDR3 sequence is CASSVSLEALYF. The CDR3 bases are TGTGCCAGCAGTGTTTCCCTGGAGGCTCTTTATTTT. V is TRBV7-2 and J is TRBJ1-3, with D hard to call. The V and J ends lost 6 bases and 16 bases respectively, with 19 bases between them. The germline V gene has CDR1 SGHTA and CDR2 FQGNSA. The CDR3 contains 12 residues.

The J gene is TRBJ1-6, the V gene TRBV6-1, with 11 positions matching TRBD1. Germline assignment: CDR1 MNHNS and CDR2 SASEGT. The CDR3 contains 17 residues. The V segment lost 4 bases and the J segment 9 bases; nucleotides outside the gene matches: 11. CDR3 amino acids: CASSGGQGESWISPLHF. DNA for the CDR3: TGTGCCAGCAGTGGGGGACAGGGGGAAAGTTGGATTTCACCCCTCCACTTT.

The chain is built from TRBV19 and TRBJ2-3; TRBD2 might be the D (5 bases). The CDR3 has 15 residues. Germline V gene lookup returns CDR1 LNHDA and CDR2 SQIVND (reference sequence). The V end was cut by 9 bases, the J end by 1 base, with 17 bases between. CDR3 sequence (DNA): TGTGCCAGCCTACCCTTTGGAGGTGGCACAGATACGCAGTATTTT. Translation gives CASLPFGGGTDTQYF.

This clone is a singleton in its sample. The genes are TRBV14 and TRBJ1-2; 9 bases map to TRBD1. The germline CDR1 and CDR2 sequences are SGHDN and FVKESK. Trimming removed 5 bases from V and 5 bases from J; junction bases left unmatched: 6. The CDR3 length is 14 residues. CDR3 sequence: CASSAGTGIYGYTF. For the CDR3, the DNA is TGTGCCAGCAGCGCCGGGACAGGGATTTATGGCTACACCTTC.

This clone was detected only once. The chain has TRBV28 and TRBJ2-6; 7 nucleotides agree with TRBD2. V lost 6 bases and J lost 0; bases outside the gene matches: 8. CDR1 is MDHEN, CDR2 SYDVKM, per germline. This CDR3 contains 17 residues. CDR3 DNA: TGTGCCAGCAGGTGGGACTACTCGAGCTCTGGGGCCAACGTCCTGACTTTC. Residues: CASRWDYSSSGANVLTF.

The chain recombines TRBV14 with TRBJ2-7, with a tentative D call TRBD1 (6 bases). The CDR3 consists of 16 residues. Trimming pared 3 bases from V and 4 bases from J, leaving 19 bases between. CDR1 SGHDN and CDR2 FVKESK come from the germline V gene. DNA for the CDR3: TGTGCCAGCAGCCACCCAGGCGGCAGGGGCGTTTACGAGCAGTACTTC. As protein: CASSHPGGRGVYEQYF.

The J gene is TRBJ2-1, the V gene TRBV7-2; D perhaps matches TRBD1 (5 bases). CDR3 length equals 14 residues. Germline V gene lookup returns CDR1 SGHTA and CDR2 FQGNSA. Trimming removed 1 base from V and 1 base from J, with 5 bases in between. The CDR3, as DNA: TGTGCCAGCAGCTTAGGACAGTCCTACAATGAGCAGTTCTTC. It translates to CASSLGQSYNEQFF.

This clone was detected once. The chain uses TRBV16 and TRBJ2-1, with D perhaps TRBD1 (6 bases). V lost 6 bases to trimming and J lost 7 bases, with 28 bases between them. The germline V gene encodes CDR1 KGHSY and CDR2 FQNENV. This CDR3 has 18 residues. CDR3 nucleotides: TGTGCCAGCAGTCCACACCTGACACAGGGTAGAGTGGGGAATGAGCAGTTCTTC. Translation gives CASSPHLTQGRVGNEQFF.

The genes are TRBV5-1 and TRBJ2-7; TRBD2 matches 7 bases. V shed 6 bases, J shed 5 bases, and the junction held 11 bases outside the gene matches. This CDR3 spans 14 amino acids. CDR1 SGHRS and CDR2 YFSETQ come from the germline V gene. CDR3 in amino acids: CASTSGEGINEQYF. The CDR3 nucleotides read TGCGCCAGCACCTCTGGGGAGGGGATCAACGAGCAGTACTTC.

The CDR3 nucleotides are TGTGCCAGCAGGCGGGGGGCCAACGTCCTGACTTTC. This translates into CASRRGANVLTF. This sequence joins TRBV27 and TRBJ2-6; D remains unclear. Germline CDR1 reads MNHEY; CDR2 reads SMNVEV (reference sequence). Trimming shortened V by 6 bases and J by 4 bases, and 4 bases separated the two germline ends. The CDR3 extends over 12 amino acids.

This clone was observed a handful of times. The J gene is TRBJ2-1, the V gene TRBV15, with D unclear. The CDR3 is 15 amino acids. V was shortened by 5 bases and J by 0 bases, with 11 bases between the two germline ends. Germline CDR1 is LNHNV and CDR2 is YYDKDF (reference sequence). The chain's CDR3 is CATSRFADSYNEQFF. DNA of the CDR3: TGTGCCACCAGCCGATTTGCGGACTCCTACAATGAGCAGTTCTTC.

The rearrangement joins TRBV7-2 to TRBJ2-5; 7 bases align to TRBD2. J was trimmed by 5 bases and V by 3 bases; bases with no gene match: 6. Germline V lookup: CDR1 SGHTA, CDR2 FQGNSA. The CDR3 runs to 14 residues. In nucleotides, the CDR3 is TGTGCCAGCAGCTTCGGACGGGGAGGGGAGACCCAGTACTTC. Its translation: CASSFGRGGETQYF.

CDR3 in amino acids: CASSQGPDRGTEAFF. In DNA, the CDR3 is TGTGCCAGCAGCCAAGGGCCGGACAGGGGTACTGAAGCTTTCTTT. The chain combines TRBV4-2 with TRBJ1-1; 9 nucleotides align to TRBD1. The V gene's germline CDR1 is LGHNA and CDR2 YNFKEQ. There are 15 residues in the CDR3. Unmatched junction bases numbered 5, after V lost 1 base and J lost 5 bases.

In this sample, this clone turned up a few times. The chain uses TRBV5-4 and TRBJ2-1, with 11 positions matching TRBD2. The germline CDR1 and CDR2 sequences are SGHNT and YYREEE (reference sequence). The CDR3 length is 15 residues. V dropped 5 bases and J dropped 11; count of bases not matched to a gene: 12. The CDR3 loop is CASSSAGTSGFKQFF. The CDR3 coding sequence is TGTGCCAGCAGTTCCGCCGGGACTAGCGGCTTTAAGCAGTTCTTC.

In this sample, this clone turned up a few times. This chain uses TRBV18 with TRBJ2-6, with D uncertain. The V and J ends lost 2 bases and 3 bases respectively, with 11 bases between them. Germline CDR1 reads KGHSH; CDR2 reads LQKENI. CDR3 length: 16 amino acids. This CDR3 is CASSPTRSFGANVLTF. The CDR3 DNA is TGTGCCAGCTCACCAACCAGATCTTTTGGGGCCAACGTCCTGACTTTC.

CDR3 sequence: CASSRDLGPSYEQYF. DNA of the CDR3: TGTGCCAGTAGCAGGGACTTAGGGCCCTCCTACGAGCAGTACTTC. The genes are TRBV19 and TRBJ2-7, with D possibly TRBD2 on 6 matching bases. Looked up from germline, CDR1 is LNHDA and CDR2 is SQIVND (reference sequence). The ends were cut back, 6 bases at V and 0 bases at J, with 15 bases in the middle. The CDR3 consists of 15 residues.

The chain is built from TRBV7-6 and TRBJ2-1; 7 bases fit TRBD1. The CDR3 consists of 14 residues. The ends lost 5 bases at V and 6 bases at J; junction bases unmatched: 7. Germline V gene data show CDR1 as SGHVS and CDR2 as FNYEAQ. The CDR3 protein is CASSQTGVGNEQFF. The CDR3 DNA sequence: TGTGCCAGCAGCCAAACAGGGGTAGGCAATGAGCAGTTCTTC.

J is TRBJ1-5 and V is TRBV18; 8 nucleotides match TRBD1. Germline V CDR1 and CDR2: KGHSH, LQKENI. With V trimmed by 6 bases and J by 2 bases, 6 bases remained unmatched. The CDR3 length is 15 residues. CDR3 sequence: CASSPNRGGNQPQHF. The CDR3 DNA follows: TGTGCCAGCTCGCCCAACAGGGGGGGCAATCAGCCCCAGCATTTT.

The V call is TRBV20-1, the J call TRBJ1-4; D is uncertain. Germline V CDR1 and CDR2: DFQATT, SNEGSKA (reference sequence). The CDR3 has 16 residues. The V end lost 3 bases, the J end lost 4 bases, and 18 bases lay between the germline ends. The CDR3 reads CSASSLKNVYNEKLFF. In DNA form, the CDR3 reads TGCAGTGCTAGTTCCTTAAAAAACGTCTATAATGAAAAACTGTTTTTT.